Sequencing of this TCR beta chain was carried out in a study of cytomegalovirus exposure and HLA in healthy donors. Germline loops: CDR1 MNHEY, CDR2 SMNVEV (reference sequence). The CDR3 has 16 amino acids. J gave up 9 bases and V 5 bases, and 13 bases lay outside the gene matches. To note about this clone: The antigen is undetermined.

The primer mix had 60 Vbeta and 13 Jbeta primers. Produced via immunoSEQ multiplex PCR; TCRdb's table is partial and in-frame only. The sample contains roughly 200,000 clones, 70% to 80% of which appear only once. Study results and limitations: Excluded: some indistinguishable V segments such as TRBV6-2 and TRBV6-3. It was taken for granted in presence/absence analyses that sequencing depth across donors was roughly uniform.

The V gene is TRBV27, the J gene TRBJ2-1; TRBD1 matches 10 bases. The sequencing sample was made of PBMCs. This TCR derives from a woman aged 25 to 45 in good health and CMV-seropositive. CDR3 in amino acids: CASSLLPGQGTGEQFF. The CDR3 coding sequence is TGTGCCAGCAGTCTTCTACCGGGACAGGGGACGGGTGAGCAGTTCTTC.